This T cell receptor (beta chain) was identified during a study of blood T cell repertoires in COVID-19. Overall study: Collection of acute and convalescent COVID-19 samples took place in the United States, Italy and Spain. Sample material is recorded as cDNA or gDNA derived from T cells, B-cell-depleted T cells, or PBMCs.

As processed by the authors: Nucleated cell counts were estimated from reference gene primer amplification. This table comes from immunoSEQ multiplex PCR, and its TCRdb copy is limited to in-frame clones, with some not included. Clone size and the V and J calls come from that table; the DNA yielded D and trimming. The sample gives roughly 33,000 clones, more than 85% of which show up once; about 13% is in the top ten. The CDR3 loop spans 17 amino acids. Unmatched junction bases numbered 15, after V lost 4 bases and J lost 7 bases. Germline-derived CDR1 and CDR2 are LNHDA and SQIVND (reference sequence).

The sequence was collected from a human donor in a cohort sampled during active COVID-19. The chain carries TRBV19 and TRBJ1-3; 8 bases are shared with TRBD1. The sample taken for sequencing was peripheral blood. The CDR3: CASSNELSTGTGNTIYF. The DNA for the CDR3 is TGTGCCAGTAGTAACGAATTGAGCACCGGGACAGGCAACACCATATATTTT.